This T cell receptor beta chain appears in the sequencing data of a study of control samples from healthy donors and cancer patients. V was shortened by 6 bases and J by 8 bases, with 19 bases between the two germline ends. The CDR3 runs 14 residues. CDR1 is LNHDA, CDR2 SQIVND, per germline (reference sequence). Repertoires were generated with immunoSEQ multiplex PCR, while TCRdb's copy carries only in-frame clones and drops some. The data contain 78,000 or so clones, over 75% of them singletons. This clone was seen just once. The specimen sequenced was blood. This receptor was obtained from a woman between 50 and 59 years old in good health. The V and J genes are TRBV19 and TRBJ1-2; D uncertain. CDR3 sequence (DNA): TGTGCCAGTAGCCCCACCCCGACCAAGGACGGCTACACCTTC. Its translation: CASSPTPTKDGYTF.